The clone carrying this T cell receptor beta chain has a single count. Study members were between about 18 and 95 years old and lived in roughly 24 US regions. Each participant's cohort was designated according to participant-reported clinical history. The source of the sample is a study of blood T cell repertoires in COVID-19. Study context: Both acute and convalescent COVID-19 samples were obtained from the United States, Italy and Spain.

The CDR3 is 12 residues long. The V end lost 2 bases, the J end lost 8 bases, and 9 bases lay between the germline ends. In germline, CDR1 is MDHEN, CDR2 SYDVKM. The method was immunoSEQ multiplex PCR; TCRdb's version includes in-frame clones alone and lacks a portion of them. The table lists approximately 440,000 clones, about 90% of them singletons. J is TRBJ1-2 and V is TRBV28; D unclear. The TCR originated in a woman aged 18-29 years who had recovered from COVID-19. The sample taken for sequencing was PBMCs or T cells enriched from blood (not recorded which). The CDR3 DNA reads as TGTGCCAGCAGTTTAAGACAAACCGGCTACACCTTC. It translates to CASSLRQTGYTF.